This T cell receptor (beta chain) was recovered during a study of T-cell memory formation after mild COVID-19. Points from the study as a whole: Day 15 to 85 contracting clones showed balanced CD4/CD8; day 15 to 37 expanders favored CD4+. There was no confirmation that second-wave clones peaking on day 37 were SARS-CoV-2 specific. Some responding clones appeared in pre-infection memory, suggesting cross-reactive memory joined.

Using its own MiXCR run on the 5' RACE reads, TCRdb lists one record per CDR3 protein. The data show some 48,000 distinct CDR3 sequences, 27% seen once. At least ten counts were recorded for this clonotype. The antigen remains unidentified. The CDR3 extends over 17 amino acids. Germline V CDR1 and CDR2: SGHAT, FQNNGV. Trimming pared 3 bases from V and 3 bases from J, leaving 20 bases between. The source is a man younger than 35 who had mild COVID-19 (a few samples of this study predate the infection). Cell type and time point are not known. V is TRBV11-2 and J is TRBJ2-5, with D perhaps being TRBD1 or TRBD2 (5 bases each). What was sequenced was PBMCs or a T cell subset sorted from them (not recorded which). The CDR3 nucleotides read TGTGCCAGCAGCTTGGGGCAGGTGGAGGTCGGGGAAGAGACCCAGTACTTC. Amino acid sequence: CASSLGQVEVGEETQYF.